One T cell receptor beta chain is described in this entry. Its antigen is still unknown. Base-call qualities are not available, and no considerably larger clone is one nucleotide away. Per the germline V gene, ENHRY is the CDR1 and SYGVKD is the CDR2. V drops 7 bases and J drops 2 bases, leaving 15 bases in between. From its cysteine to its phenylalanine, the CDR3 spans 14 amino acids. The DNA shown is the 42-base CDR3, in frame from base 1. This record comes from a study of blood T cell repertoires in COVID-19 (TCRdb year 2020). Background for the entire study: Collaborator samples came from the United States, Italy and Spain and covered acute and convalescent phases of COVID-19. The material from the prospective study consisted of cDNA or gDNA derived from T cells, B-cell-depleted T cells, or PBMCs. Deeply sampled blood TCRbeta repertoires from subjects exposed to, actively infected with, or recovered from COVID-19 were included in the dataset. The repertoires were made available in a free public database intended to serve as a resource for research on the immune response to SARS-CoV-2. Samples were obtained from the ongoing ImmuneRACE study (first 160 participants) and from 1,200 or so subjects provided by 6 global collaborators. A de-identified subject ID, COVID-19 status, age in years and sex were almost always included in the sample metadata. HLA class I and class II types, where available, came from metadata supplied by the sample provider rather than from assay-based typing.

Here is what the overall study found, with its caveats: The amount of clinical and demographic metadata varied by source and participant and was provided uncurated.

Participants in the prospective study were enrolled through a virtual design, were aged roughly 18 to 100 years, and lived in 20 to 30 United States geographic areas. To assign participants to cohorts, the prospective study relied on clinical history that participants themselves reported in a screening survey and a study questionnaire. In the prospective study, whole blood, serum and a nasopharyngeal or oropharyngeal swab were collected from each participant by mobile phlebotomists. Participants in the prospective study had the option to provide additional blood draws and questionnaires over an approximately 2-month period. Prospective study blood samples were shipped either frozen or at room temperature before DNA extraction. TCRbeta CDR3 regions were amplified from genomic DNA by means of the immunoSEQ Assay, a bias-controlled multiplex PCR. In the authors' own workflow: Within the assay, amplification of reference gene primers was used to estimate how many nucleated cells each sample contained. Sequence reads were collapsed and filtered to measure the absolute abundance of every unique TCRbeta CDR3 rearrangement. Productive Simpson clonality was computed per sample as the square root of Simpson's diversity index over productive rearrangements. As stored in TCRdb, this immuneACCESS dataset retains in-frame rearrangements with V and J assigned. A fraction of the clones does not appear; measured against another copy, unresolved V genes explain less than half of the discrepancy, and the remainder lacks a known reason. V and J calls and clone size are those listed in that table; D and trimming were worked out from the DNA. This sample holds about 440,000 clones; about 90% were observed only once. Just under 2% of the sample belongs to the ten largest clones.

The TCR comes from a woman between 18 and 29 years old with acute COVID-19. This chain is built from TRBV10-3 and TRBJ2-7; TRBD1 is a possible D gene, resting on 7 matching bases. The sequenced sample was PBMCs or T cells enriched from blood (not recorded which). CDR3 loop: CAITRGTEAYEQYF. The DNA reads TGTGCCATCACCCGGGGGACAGAGGCCTACGAGCAGTACTTC.